This passage covers 9 T cell receptor beta chains from one sample sequenced in a study of blood T cell repertoires in COVID-19. Some clones are missing from TCRdb's copy, which holds only in-frame ones; the method was immunoSEQ multiplex PCR. The profile shows a few hundred thousand clones, about 87% of them singletons. Sequenced: PBMCs or T cells enriched from blood (not recorded which). The origin of the receptors is a man aged 40-55 years in a cohort exposed to, infected with or recovered from COVID-19 (not recorded which).

J is TRBJ2-6 and V is TRBV19; TRBD2 is a possible D gene (5 bases). The CDR3 runs to 15 residues. V was clipped by 7 bases and J by 2 bases, with 12 bases between them. Germline assignment: CDR1 LNHDA and CDR2 SQIVND (reference sequence). CDR3 bases: TGTGCCAGTACCACGGACGGGACTGGGGCCAACGTCCTGACTTTC. Its protein product is CASTTDGTGANVLTF.

V and J are TRBV5-4 and TRBJ2-1; TRBD2 agrees at 11 bases. Germline V gene sequence: CDR1 SGHNT, CDR2 YYREEE (reference sequence). This CDR3 spans 15 amino acids. Unmatched junction bases numbered 2, after V lost 2 bases and J lost 4 bases. CDR3 loop: CASSFGTSGYNEQFF. The CDR3 coding sequence is TGTGCCAGCAGCTTCGGGACTAGCGGATACAATGAGCAGTTCTTC.

The chain carries TRBV28 and TRBJ2-7; 9 nucleotides align to TRBD2. The CDR3 covers 15 residues. V lost 5 bases and J lost 4; bases outside the gene matches: 9. Germline CDR1 MDHEN, CDR2 SYDVKM. Written as DNA, the CDR3 is TGTGCCAGCAGTCCTATGGGACTAGCCCTTTACGAGCAGTACTTC. Amino acids: CASSPMGLALYEQYF.

The chain has TRBV6-4 and TRBJ2-1; TRBD1 aligns across 7 bases. The CDR3 is made up of 16 amino acids. CDR1 is MRHNA and CDR2 is SNTAGT in the germline V gene. V trimming: 4 bases; J trimming: 6 bases; junction bases outside the gene matches: 12. The CDR3 protein is CASSGQGLVAPNEQFF. CDR3 nucleotide sequence: TGTGCCAGCAGTGGACAGGGTTTAGTGGCACCCAATGAGCAGTTCTTC.

This sequence joins TRBV5-8 and TRBJ2-1, with 7 bases lining up with TRBD1. Germline-derived CDR1 and CDR2 are SGHTS and YDEGEE. This CDR3 is built from 16 residues. The V and J ends lost 5 bases and 0 bases, in that order; junction bases with no gene match: 8. CDR3 DNA: TGTGCCAGCAGTGATAGAGGGACAGTCTCCTACAATGAGCAGTTCTTC. Protein product: CASSDRGTVSYNEQFF. Full variable domain (missing parts from reference TRBV5-8 and TRBJ2-1): EAGVTQSPTHLIKTRGQQATLRCSPISGHTSVYWYQQALGLGLQFLLWYDEGEERNRGNFPPRFSGRQFPNYSSELNVNALELEDSALYLCASSDRGTVSYNEQFFGPGTRLTVL.

The genes are TRBV5-4 and TRBJ2-6; D gene ambiguous. The CDR3 has 15 amino acids. V lost 4 bases and J 0 bases, leaving 8 bases between the germline ends. CDR1 SGHNT and CDR2 YYREEE come from the germline V gene (reference sequence). The CDR3 nucleotides read TGTGCCAGCAGCATTTATAGCTCTGGGGCCAACGTCCTGACTTTC. This codes for CASSIYSSGANVLTF.

This chain joins TRBV7-3 and TRBJ1-1; D possibly corresponds to TRBD1 (5 bases). Germline V gene sequence: CDR1 SGHTA, CDR2 FQGTGA. Trimming shortened V by 5 bases and J by 6 bases, and 10 bases separated the two germline ends. The CDR3 covers 12 residues. The CDR3 here is CASSRGGAEAFF. CDR3 coding DNA: TGTGCCAGCAGCAGGGGCGGGGCTGAAGCTTTCTTT.

The chain is built from TRBV7-9 and TRBJ1-2, with 8 bases identical to TRBD1. The CDR3 is 14 amino acids. In germline, CDR1 is SEHNR, CDR2 FQNEAQ (reference sequence). V trimming: 5 bases; J trimming: 6 bases; junction bases outside the gene matches: 8. CDR3 region: CASSPQGQGDGYTF. The CDR3 nucleotides are TGTGCCAGCAGCCCTCAAGGACAGGGAGATGGCTACACCTTC.

This chain connects TRBV12-5 to TRBJ2-1; 11 nucleotides match TRBD2. The germline V gene has CDR1 LGHNT and CDR2 FRNRAP. The trim removed 6 bases at V and 4 bases at J, leaving 2 bases unmatched. This CDR3 contains 14 residues. CDR3: CASGPSGRYNEQFF. Written as DNA, the CDR3 is TGTGCTAGTGGCCCTAGCGGGAGGTACAATGAGCAGTTCTTC.